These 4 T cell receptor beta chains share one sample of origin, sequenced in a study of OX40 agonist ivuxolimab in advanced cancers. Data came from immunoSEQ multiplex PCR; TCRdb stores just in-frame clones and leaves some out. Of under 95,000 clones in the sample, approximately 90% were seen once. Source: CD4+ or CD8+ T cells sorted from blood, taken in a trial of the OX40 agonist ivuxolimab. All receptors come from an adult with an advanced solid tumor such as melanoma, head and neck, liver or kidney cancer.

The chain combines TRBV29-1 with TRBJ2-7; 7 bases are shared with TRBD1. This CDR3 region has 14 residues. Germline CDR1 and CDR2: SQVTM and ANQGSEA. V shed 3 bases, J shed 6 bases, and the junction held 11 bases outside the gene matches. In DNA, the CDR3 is TGCAGCGTTGAGACGGGACAGCGGCCTGGCGAGCAGTACTTC. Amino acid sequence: CSVETGQRPGEQYF.

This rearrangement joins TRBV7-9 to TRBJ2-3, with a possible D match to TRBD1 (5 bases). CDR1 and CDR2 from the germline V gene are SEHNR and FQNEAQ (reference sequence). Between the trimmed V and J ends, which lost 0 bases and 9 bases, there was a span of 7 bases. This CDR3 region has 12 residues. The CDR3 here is CASSLAGVTQYF. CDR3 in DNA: TGTGCCAGCAGCTTAGCAGGGGTCACGCAGTATTTT.

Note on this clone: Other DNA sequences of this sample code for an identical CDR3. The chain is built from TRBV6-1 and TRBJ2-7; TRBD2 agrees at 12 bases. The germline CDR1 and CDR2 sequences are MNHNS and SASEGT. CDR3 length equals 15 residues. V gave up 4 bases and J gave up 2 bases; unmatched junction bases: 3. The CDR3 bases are TGTGCCAGCAGTGTCCTAGCGGGAGGGCCCTACGAGCAGTACTTC. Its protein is CASSVLAGGPYEQYF.

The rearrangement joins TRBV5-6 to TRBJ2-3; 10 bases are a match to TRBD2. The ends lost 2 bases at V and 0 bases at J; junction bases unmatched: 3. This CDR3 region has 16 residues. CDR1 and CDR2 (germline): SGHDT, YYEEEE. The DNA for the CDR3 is TGTGCCAGCAGCTTCGGACTAGCGGCTAGCACAGATACGCAGTATTTT. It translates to CASSFGLAASTDTQYF.